This record concerns one T cell receptor (beta chain) sequence. Its antigen remains unknown. TCR beta was sequenced from blood CD8+ and CD4+ T cells. Negative isolation yielded the CD8+ and CD4+ T cells, while FACS enriched the TEMRA cells. Random hexamers were used to reverse transcribe roughly 0.5 to 1 ug of RNA. By means of immunoSEQ multiplex PCR, TCR beta CDR3 spanning 54 Vbeta and 13 Jbeta underwent amplification. TCRdb fed the immunoSEQ multiplex PCR reads into MiXCR, producing one record per CDR3 protein. This table has approximately 190,000 distinct CDR3 sequences, 93% appearing once. The sample belongs to a study of CD8 T cells in Susac syndrome. Findings and limits, study-wide: The authors acknowledged that the study's TCR sequencing and HLA analysis involved relatively few individuals.

CDR1 and CDR2 from the germline V gene are MNHEY and SVGAGI. This CDR3 has 17 residues. The ends were cut back, 0 bases at V and 1 base at J, with 13 bases in the middle. The J gene is TRBJ1-5, the V gene TRBV6-5, with D tentatively TRBD1 (6 bases). Sequenced input: CD4+ T cells from PBMCs. The TCR was taken from a human donor in good health. CDR3 DNA sequence: TGTGCCAGCAGTTACTCCAACAGGGTACAAAGCAATCAGCCCCAGCATTTT. Protein product: CASSYSNRVQSNQPQHF.